Shown below are 18 T cell receptor beta chains from a single sample sequenced in a study of sequential checkpoint blockade in melanoma. Some clones are missing from TCRdb's copy, which holds only in-frame ones; the method was immunoSEQ multiplex PCR. The sample includes 35,000 to 40,000 clones, more than 80% seen only once; the top ten take around 12%. The sample's treatment: randomized to nivolumab then ipilimumab (arm A) or the reverse (arm B). The sample was CD8+ T cells sorted from blood (inferred from file names), taken from a patient given nivolumab and ipilimumab in sequence. The receptors stem from a human donor with melanoma.

This rearrangement joins TRBV9 to TRBJ2-1; tentatively, D is TRBD1 (6 bases). Germline loops: CDR1 SGDLS, CDR2 YYNGEE. The CDR3 sequence is 19 residues long. The V end lost 0 bases, the J end lost 5 bases, and 24 bases lay between the germline ends. The CDR3 sequence: CASSVVAAKPGHSNNEQFF. The CDR3 DNA is TGTGCCAGCAGCGTAGTAGCCGCAAAACCGGGACACTCGAACAATGAGCAGTTCTTC.

The rearrangement links TRBV6-5 to TRBJ1-1; 10 bases line up with TRBD1. Germline V gene lookup returns CDR1 MNHEY and CDR2 SVGAGI. The CDR3 runs 15 residues. V lost 11 bases to trimming and J lost 4 bases; unmatched junction nucleotides: 13. CDR3 in amino acids: CACKLYRTGGTEAFF. CDR3 nucleotide sequence: TGTGCCTGCAAGTTATATCGGACAGGGGGCACTGAAGCTTTCTTT.

The rearrangement links TRBV9 to TRBJ2-2, with 9 positions matching TRBD2. Looked up from germline, CDR1 is SGDLS and CDR2 is YYNGEE. V dropped 4 bases and J dropped 2; count of bases not matched to a gene: 3. This CDR3 has 15 residues. The DNA for the CDR3 is TGTGCCAGCAGCTTAGCGGGAGCCAACACCGGGGAGCTGTTTTTT. This encodes CASSLAGANTGELFF.

The rearrangement links TRBV2 to TRBJ2-1; 9 nucleotides line up with TRBD2. CDR3 size: 14 residues. V shed 3 bases, J shed 8 bases, and the junction held 5 bases outside the gene matches. Germline values: CDR1 SNHLY, CDR2 FYNNEI. The CDR3 DNA follows: TGTGCCAGCAGTGAGCGGGAGGGCCTGGATGAGCAGTTCTTC. Amino acids: CASSEREGLDEQFF.

The V call is TRBV7-9, the J call TRBJ1-1; no clear D gene. Per germline, CDR1 SEHNR and CDR2 FQNEAQ (reference sequence). Trimming took 2 bases from V and 1 from J, leaving 11 bases between them. This CDR3 spans 15 amino acids. The CDR3 sequence is CASSLREVSNTEAFF. The CDR3 bases are TGTGCCAGCAGCTTACGGGAGGTCTCGAACACTGAAGCTTTCTTT.

V usage is TRBV19 and J usage is TRBJ2-1, with D perhaps TRBD1 (6 bases). This CDR3 has 15 amino acids. Between the trimmed V and J ends, which lost 3 bases and 4 bases, there was a span of 13 bases. Germline CDR1 is LNHDA and CDR2 is SQIVND (reference sequence). CDR3 nucleotides: TGTGCCAGTAGTATCCCCGGGACACGTTACAATGAGCAGTTCTTC. It is translated as CASSIPGTRYNEQFF.

This clone was found once. V and J are TRBV7-9 and TRBJ1-1, with D perhaps TRBD1 (6 bases). In germline, CDR1 is SEHNR, CDR2 FQNEAQ (reference sequence). The length of the CDR3 is 13 residues. Trimming stripped 8 bases from V and 1 base from J, with 11 bases between. The CDR3, as DNA: TGTGCCAGCGGGGGGGGCGGGAACACTGAAGCTTTCTTT. It encodes CASGGGGNTEAFF.

The chain carries TRBV6-1 and TRBJ2-1; 13 bases align to TRBD2. Germline V CDR1 and CDR2: MNHNS, SASEGT. The CDR3 is made up of 15 amino acids. V shed 4 bases and J 8 bases; nucleotides not matched to a gene: 5. The CDR3 loop reads CASSAGLAGDYEQFF. The DNA for the CDR3 is TGTGCCAGCAGTGCTGGACTAGCGGGAGATTATGAGCAGTTCTTC.

The chain is built from TRBV7-8 and TRBJ2-1; 13 nucleotides match TRBD2. The CDR3 runs 19 residues. The V and J ends lost 4 bases and 8 bases, in that order; junction bases with no gene match: 17. Germline-derived CDR1 and CDR2 are SGHVS and FQNEAQ. The CDR3 coding sequence is TGTGCCAGCAGCTCCCCGACTAGCGGGAGGCCCCAAGGTTTGGATGAGCAGTTCTTC. Protein: CASSSPTSGRPQGLDEQFF. The entire variable domain, with the rest obtained from reference TRBV7-8 and TRBJ2-1, is as follows: GAGVSQSPRYKVAKRGQDVALRCDPISGHVSLFWYQQALGQGPEFLTYFQNEAQLDKSGLPSDRFFAERPEGSVSTLKIQRTQQEDSAVYLCASSSPTSGRPQGLDEQFFGPGTRLTVL.

This clone appeared a few times. The chain has TRBV18 and TRBJ2-7; 10 bases line up with TRBD1. Germline assignment: CDR1 KGHSH and CDR2 LQKENI. Trimming removed 0 bases from V and 1 base from J; junction bases left unmatched: 3. The CDR3 runs to 16 residues. The CDR3 DNA reads as TGTGCCAGCTCACCACCTGACAGGGGGCGTTCCTACGAGCAGTACTTC. Amino acid sequence: CASSPPDRGRSYEQYF.

The chain links TRBV2 to TRBJ2-7, with 7 bases identical to TRBD1. After removal of 7 bases from V and 4 bases from J, the junction contained 4 bases not matched to a gene. The CDR3 extends over 12 amino acids. Germline lookup yields CDR1 SNHLY and CDR2 FYNNEI. CDR3 sequence: CASTEGAYEQYV. The DNA for the CDR3 is TGTGCCAGCACCGAGGGGGCGTACGAGCAGTACGTC.

The chain combines TRBV6-1 with TRBJ2-7; D call uncertain. The germline V and J ends were trimmed by 1 base and 11 bases, with 9 bases remaining between them. The CDR3 runs 11 residues. CDR1 is MNHNS, CDR2 SASEGT, per germline. The CDR3 bases are TGTGCCAGCAGTGAAGGGGGATGGGAGTACGTC. Its protein is CASSEGGWEYV.

The chain uses TRBV7-8 and TRBJ2-7, with 10 bases aligning to TRBD2. With 0 bases clipped from V and 5 bases from J, the junction kept 10 bases outside the gene matches. This CDR3 has 17 amino acids. Germline CDR1 and CDR2: SGHVS and FQNEAQ. In DNA form, the CDR3 reads TGTGCCAGCAGCTTAGCGAGAACTAGCGGGATCAGTAACGAGCAGTACTTC. Translation gives CASSLARTSGISNEQYF. Combining the CDR3 with reference TRBV7-8 and TRBJ2-7 gives the whole variable domain GAGVSQSPRYKVAKRGQDVALRCDPISGHVSLFWYQQALGQGPEFLTYFQNEAQLDKSGLPSDRFFAERPEGSVSTLKIQRTQQEDSAVYLCASSLARTSGISNEQYFGPGTRLTVT.

The J gene is TRBJ1-2, the V gene TRBV4-3; weak D call: TRBD1 (6 bases). Trimming stripped 3 bases from V and 8 bases from J, with 10 bases between. CDR3 length: 12 amino acids. Germline CDR1 is LGHNA and CDR2 is YSLEER. The CDR3 reads CASSHSGDGYTF. The DNA for the CDR3 is TGCGCCAGCAGCCACTCAGGGGACGGCTACACCTTC.

This clone has only a few counts. This chain connects TRBV19 to TRBJ2-7; possibly TRBD2 for D (6 bases). This CDR3 is built from 12 residues. Germline V gene data show CDR1 as LNHDA and CDR2 as SQIVND (reference sequence). Trimming pared 10 bases from V and 1 base from J, leaving 11 bases between. The CDR3 nucleotides read TGTGCCACCGGGACTGGATCCTACGAGCAGTACTTC. Translation gives CATGTGSYEQYF.

V is TRBV28 and J is TRBJ1-2; D is undetermined. This CDR3 is built from 15 residues. Per the germline V gene, CDR1 is MDHEN and CDR2 is SYDVKM. Trimming left V 1 base short and J 5 bases short, with 14 bases between. The CDR3 region has the DNA TGTGCCAGCAGTTTATTCCTCCAGGCCCCATATGGCTACACCTTC. It yields the protein CASSLFLQAPYGYTF.

This chain joins TRBV27 and TRBJ2-7; 8 bases are shared with TRBD2. This CDR3 comprises 13 residues. CDR1 is MNHEY and CDR2 is SMNVEV in the germline V gene (reference sequence). Trimming cost V 7 bases and J 5 bases; bases outside gene matches: 7. In nucleotides, the CDR3 is TGTGCCAGCACAGCGGGAGTTGCCAACGAGCAGTACTTC. Encoded protein: CASTAGVANEQYF.

The chain joins TRBV19 to TRBJ2-7, with 11 positions matching TRBD1. The V gene's germline CDR1 is LNHDA and CDR2 SQIVND (reference sequence). The CDR3 length is 18 residues. Trimming removed 3 bases from V and 1 base from J; junction bases left unmatched: 11. Here the CDR3 reads CASSMKSPGDRGSYEQYF. The DNA for the CDR3 is TGTGCCAGTAGTATGAAATCTCCGGGGGACAGGGGGTCCTACGAGCAGTACTTC. Supplemented by reference TRBV19 and TRBJ2-7, the full variable domain reads DGGITQSPKYLFRKEGQNVTLSCEQNLNHDAMYWYRQDPGQGLRLIYYSQIVNDFQKGDIAEGYSVSREKKESFPLTVTSAQKNPTAFYLCASSMKSPGDRGSYEQYFGPGTRLTVT.